This TCR beta chain stems from a study of CD8+ T cells in alopecia areata. Investigators isolated RNA and reverse transcribed it into cDNA to act as the sequencing template. The table came from immunoSEQ multiplex PCR; TCRdb's copy has only in-frame clones and leaves some out. The table has 100,000 to 150,000 clones, 45% to 60% seen once; the top ten hold 4.5% to 5.5%. The study team obtained lesional scalp punch biopsies and peripheral blood from alopecia areata patients. This clonotype was obtained from a human donor with alopecia areata. The input for sequencing was CD4+ T cells sorted from blood, taken at week 0.

CDR3 in DNA: TGCGCCAGCAGCTTATTCCTACAAGAGACCCAGTACTTC. Protein product: CASSLFLQETQYF. The chain is built from TRBV5-1 and TRBJ2-5; D not resolved. The germline V and J ends were trimmed by 2 bases and 2 bases, with 7 bases remaining between them. The CDR3 consists of 13 residues. Germline CDR1 and CDR2: SGHRS and YFSETQ.